This T cell receptor beta chain was observed in a study of sequential checkpoint blockade in melanoma. About the research overall: First-line arms were nivolumab then ipilimumab, or the reverse, randomized 1:1.

The V gene lost 5 bases and the J gene lost 4 bases, with 16 bases spanning the gap. The CDR3 covers 15 residues. Germline loops: CDR1 SGHTA, CDR2 FQGTGA. The treatment was: randomized to nivolumab then ipilimumab (arm A) or the reverse (arm B). Live CD3+CD8+ CD19− CD56− cells were sorted from PBMCs. Libraries were prepared by immunoSEQ multiplex PCR; TCRdb keeps only in-frame clonotypes and omits some of them. The sample has fewer than 45,000 clones, roughly 89% seen once. This chain links TRBV7-3 with TRBJ2-3, with unresolved D. This clonotype was sampled from a human donor with melanoma. This specimen consisted of CD8+ T cells sorted from blood (inferred from file names), obtained from a patient given nivolumab and ipilimumab in sequence. The CDR3 spells CASSLSQLGADTQYF. In DNA, the CDR3 is TGTGCCAGCAGCCTTAGTCAGCTTGGAGCAGATACGCAGTATTTT.